This is a list of T cell receptor beta chains from one sample in a study of blood T cell repertoires in COVID-19. Here immunoSEQ multiplex PCR was the method, and the copy in TCRdb shows in-frame clones only, minus some. The repertoire holds hundreds of thousands of clones, roughly 88% seen once, with 2% to 2.5% in the top ten. The sequenced sample was PBMCs or T cells enriched from blood (not recorded which). Source of these receptors: a woman aged 40 to 50 with acute COVID-19. The CDR3 runs from the conserved cysteine through the conserved F or W. D genes are given only for firm matches. Only some rows state a clone size, as once, few, many or a class for expanded clones.

-	TRBJ1-1	-	TRBV3-1/TRBV3-2	TGTGCCAGCAGCACACAGGGAATCTGGACTGAAGCTTTCTTT	CASSTQGIWTEAFF
-	TRBJ2-1	TRBD1	TRBV24-1	TGTGTCACCAGTGGGCCTTTGACAGGGAATGAGCAGTTCTTC	CVTSGPLTGNEQFF
-	TRBJ2-5	TRBD1	TRBV30	TGTGCCTGGGTCGGACAGGGAGTAATTGAGACCCAGTACTTC	CAWVGQGVIETQYF
-	TRBJ1-2	TRBD1	TRBV2	TGTGCCAGCAGCGGGCAGGGGGCTGGCTATGGCTACACCTTC	CASSGQGAGYGYTF
-	TRBJ1-2	-	TRBV19	TGTGCCAGTAGTTTCCAGGGCAGCACATTCTATGGCTACACCTTC	CASSFQGSTFYGYTF
-	TRBJ2-7	TRBD1	TRBV7-6	TGTGCCAGCAGCCCGTCCCTCGGGACAGATCCCTACGAGCAGTACTTC	CASSPSLGTDPYEQYF
-	TRBJ1-1	-	TRBV12-3/TRBV12-4	TGTGCCAGCAGTCCGGGGGGGAACACTGAAGCTTTCTTT	CASSPGGNTEAFF
once	TRBJ2-1	TRBD2	TRBV7-8	TGTGCCAGCAGCACCGGGGCTAGCGGGGGGAATGAGCAGTTCTTC	CASSTGASGGNEQFF
-	TRBJ2-7	-	TRBV2	TGTGCCAGCAGTACCCCCAAACCGGGGGACTCCTACGAGCAGTACTTC	CASSTPKPGDSYEQYF
-	TRBJ1-1	-	TRBV6-5	TGTGCCAGCAGTTACATTAGTAGCACTGAAGCTTTCTTT	CASSYISSTEAFF
once	TRBJ1-2	-	TRBV6-5	TGTGCCAGCAGTTACGCTAACAGGGACGGCTATGGCTACACCTTC	CASSYANRDGYGYTF
-	TRBJ1-2	-	TRBV5-4	TGTGCCAGCAGCCTACAGGTTCTCTCGGGCTACACCTTC	CASSLQVLSGYTF
once	TRBJ2-5	TRBD1	TRBV7-2	TGTGCCAGCAGCCCTAGGACGGGACAGGGAGAAGAGACCCAGTACTTC	CASSPRTGQGEETQYF
-	TRBJ1-1	TRBD1	TRBV4-1	TGCGCCAGCAGCCACGGACAGGGCCGCCTGAACACTGAAGCTTTCTTT	CASSHGQGRLNTEAFF
-	TRBJ2-7	TRBD1	TRBV5-1	TGCGCCAGCAGCCCGGGACAGGGGAAACACGAGCAGTACTTC	CASSPGQGKHEQYF
-	TRBJ1-6	TRBD1	TRBV27	TGTGCCAGCAGAGGACCGGGACAGGGGAATTCACCCCTCCACTTT	CASRGPGQGNSPLHF
-	TRBJ2-7	TRBD1	TRBV10-3	TGTGCCATCAGGGAAGACAGGGGGTACGAGCAGTACTTC	CAIREDRGYEQYF
-	TRBJ1-5	-	TRBV27	TGTGCCAGCAGTTTACGGGGGGCGGATCAGCCCCAGCATTTT	CASSLRGADQPQHF
-	TRBJ1-2	TRBD1	TRBV6-2/TRBV6-3	TGTGCCAGCAGTTCTACAGGGGGCGGGTATGGCTACACCTTC	CASSSTGGGYGYTF
-	TRBJ1-4	-	TRBV18	TGTGCCAGCTCACCACGAGACAGCCTTAATGAAAAACTGTTTTTT	CASSPRDSLNEKLFF